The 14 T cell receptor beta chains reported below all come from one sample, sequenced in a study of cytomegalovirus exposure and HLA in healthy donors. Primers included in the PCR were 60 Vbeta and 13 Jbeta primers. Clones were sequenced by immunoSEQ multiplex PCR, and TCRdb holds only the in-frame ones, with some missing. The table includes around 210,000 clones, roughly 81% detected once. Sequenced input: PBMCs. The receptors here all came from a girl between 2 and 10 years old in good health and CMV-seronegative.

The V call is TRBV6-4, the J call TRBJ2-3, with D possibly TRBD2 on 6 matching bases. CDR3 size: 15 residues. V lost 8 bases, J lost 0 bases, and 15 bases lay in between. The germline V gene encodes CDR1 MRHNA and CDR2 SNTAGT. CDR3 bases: TGTGCCAGCCGACATTCTGGGAGGAGCACAGATACGCAGTATTTT. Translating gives CASRHSGRSTDTQYF.

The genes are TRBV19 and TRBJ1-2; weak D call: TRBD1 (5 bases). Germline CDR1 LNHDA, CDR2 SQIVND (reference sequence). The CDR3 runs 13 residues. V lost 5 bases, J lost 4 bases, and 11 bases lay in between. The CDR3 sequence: CASSQSTVYGYTF. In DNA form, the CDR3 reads TGTGCCAGTAGTCAATCGACAGTCTATGGCTACACCTTC.

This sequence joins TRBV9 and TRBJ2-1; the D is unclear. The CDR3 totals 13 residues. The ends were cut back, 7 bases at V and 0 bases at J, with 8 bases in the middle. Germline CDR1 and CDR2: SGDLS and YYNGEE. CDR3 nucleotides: TGTGCCAGCGGCGAGAGCTCCTACAATGAGCAGTTCTTC. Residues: CASGESSYNEQFF.

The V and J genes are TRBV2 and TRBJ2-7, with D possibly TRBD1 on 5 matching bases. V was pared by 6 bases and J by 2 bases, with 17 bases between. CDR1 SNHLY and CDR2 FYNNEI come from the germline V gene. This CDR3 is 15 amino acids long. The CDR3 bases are TGTGCCAGCAGCGGTTACAGGAATACGACCTACGAGCAGTACTTC. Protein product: CASSGYRNTTYEQYF. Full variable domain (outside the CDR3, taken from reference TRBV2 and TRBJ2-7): EPEVTQTPSHQVTQMGQEVILRCVPISNHLYFYWYRQILGQKVEFLVSFYNNEISEKSEIFDDQFSVERPDGSNFTLKIRSTKLEDSAMYFCASSGYRNTTYEQYFGPGTRLTVT.

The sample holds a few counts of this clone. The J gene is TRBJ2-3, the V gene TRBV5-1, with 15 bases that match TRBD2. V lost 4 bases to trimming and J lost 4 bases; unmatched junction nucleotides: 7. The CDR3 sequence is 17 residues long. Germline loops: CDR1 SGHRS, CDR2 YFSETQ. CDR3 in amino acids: CASSGGLAGGGADTQYF. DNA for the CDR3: TGCGCCAGCAGCGGTGGACTAGCGGGAGGGGGGGCAGATACGCAGTATTTT.

CDR3 bases: TGTGCCAGCAGCGTAGGACAGGGCGGCACAGATACGCAGTATTTT. It yields the protein CASSVGQGGTDTQYF. This chain uses TRBV9 with TRBJ2-3, with 7 bases aligning to TRBD1. Germline V CDR1 and CDR2: SGDLS, YYNGEE. The CDR3 spans 15 residues. V gave up 0 bases and J gave up 1 base; unmatched junction bases: 2.

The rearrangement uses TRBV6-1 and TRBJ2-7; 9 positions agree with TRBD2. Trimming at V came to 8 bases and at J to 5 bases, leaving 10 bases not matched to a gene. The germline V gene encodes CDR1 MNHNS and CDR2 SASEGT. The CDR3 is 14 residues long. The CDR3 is CASSKAGGPHEQYF. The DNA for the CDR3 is TGTGCCAGCTCCAAGGCGGGAGGGCCCCACGAGCAGTACTTC.

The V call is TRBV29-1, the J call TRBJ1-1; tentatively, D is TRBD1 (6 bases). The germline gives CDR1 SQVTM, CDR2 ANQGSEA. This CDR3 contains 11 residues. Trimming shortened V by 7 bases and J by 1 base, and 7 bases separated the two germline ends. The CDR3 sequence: CSGGQNTEAFF. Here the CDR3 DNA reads TGCAGCGGGGGACAGAACACTGAAGCTTTCTTT. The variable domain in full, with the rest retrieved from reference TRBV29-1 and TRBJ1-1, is SAVISQKPSRDICQRGTSLTIQCQVDSQVTMMFWYRQQPGQSLTLIATANQGSEATYESGFVIDKFPISRPNLTFSTLTVSNMSPEDSSIYLCSGGQNTEAFFGQGTRLTVV.

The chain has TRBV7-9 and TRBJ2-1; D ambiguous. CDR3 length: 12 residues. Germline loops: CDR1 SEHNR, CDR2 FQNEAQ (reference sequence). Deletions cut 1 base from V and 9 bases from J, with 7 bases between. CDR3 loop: CASSLESGEQFF. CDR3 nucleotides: TGTGCCAGCAGCTTAGAGTCGGGTGAGCAGTTCTTC.

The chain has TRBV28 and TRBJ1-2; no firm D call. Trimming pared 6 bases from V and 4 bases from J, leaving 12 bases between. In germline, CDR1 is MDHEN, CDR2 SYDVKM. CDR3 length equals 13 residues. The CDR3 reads CASSLTHSYGYTF. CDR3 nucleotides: TGTGCCAGCAGCCTAACGCATTCCTATGGCTACACCTTC.

CDR3 nucleotides: TGTGCCAGCAGGTTGCGTGGGACAGGGACGGAAAAACTGTTTTTT. This sequence encodes CASRLRGTGTEKLFF. The V gene is TRBV5-6, the J gene TRBJ1-4; 9 nucleotides match TRBD1. Trimming at V came to 5 bases and at J to 8 bases, leaving 10 bases not matched to a gene. This CDR3 spans 15 amino acids. Per germline, CDR1 SGHDT and CDR2 YYEEEE.

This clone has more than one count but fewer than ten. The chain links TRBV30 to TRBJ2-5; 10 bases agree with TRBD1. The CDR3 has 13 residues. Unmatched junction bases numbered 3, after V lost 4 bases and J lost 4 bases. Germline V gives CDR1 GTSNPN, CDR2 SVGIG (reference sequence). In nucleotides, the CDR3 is TGTGCCTGGAACCGGGACAGGGGAGAGACCCAGTACTTC. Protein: CAWNRDRGETQYF.

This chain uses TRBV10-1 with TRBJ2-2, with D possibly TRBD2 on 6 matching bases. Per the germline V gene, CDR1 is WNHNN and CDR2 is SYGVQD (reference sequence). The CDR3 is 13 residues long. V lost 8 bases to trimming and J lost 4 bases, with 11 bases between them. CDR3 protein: CASQRDFTGELFF. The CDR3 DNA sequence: TGCGCCAGCCAAAGGGACTTCACCGGGGAGCTGTTTTTT.

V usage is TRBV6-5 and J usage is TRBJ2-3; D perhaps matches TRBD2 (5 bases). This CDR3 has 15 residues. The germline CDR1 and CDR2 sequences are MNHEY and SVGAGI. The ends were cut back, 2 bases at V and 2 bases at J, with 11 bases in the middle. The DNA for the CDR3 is TGTGCCAGCAGTTACCAAGCGGCTTTCACAGATACGCAGTATTTT. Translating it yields CASSYQAAFTDTQYF.